This T cell receptor beta chain emerged from a study of CD8 T cells in ankylosing spondylitis. Trimming shortened V by 7 bases and J by 2 bases, and 11 bases separated the two germline ends. Germline values: CDR1 SQVTM, CDR2 ANQGSEA. The CDR3 runs to 12 residues. Making the TCR beta libraries involved quantitative 5'-RACE with molecular barcodes. TCRdb processed the 5' RACE reads anew with MiXCR; each CDR3 protein has one entry. The data show 250,000 to 300,000 distinct CDR3 sequences, around 19% seen once. In its sample, this clonotype was seen many times. The sequence was collected from a male donor with ankylosing spondylitis or in good health (not recorded which). Material for sequencing was blood, either unsorted or a sorted T cell fraction (not recorded which). The V and J genes are TRBV29-1 and TRBJ2-5; possible D gene TRBD1, 5 bases. The CDR3 sequence is CSAGHPQETQYF. Written as DNA, the CDR3 is TGCAGCGCCGGACATCCGCAAGAGACCCAGTACTTC.